Listed below are T cell receptor beta chains from one sample, sequenced in a study of graft-versus-host responses after intestinal transplantation. Their antigens are not known. Some clones are missing from TCRdb's copy, which holds only in-frame ones; the method was immunoSEQ multiplex PCR. Of about 86,000 clones in the sample, about nine tenths were seen once. The source material was unstimulated CD4+ T cells sorted from spleen or lymph node cells, sampled before transplant. The receptors originated from a human donor who was the organ donor for an intestinal transplant. Each CDR3 is given without its conserved first and last residue.

v_call: TRBV5-1
j_call: TRBJ1-3
cdr3_aa: ASSGGVTGNTIY

v_call: TRBV6-6
j_call: TRBJ2-2
cdr3_aa: ASSSYPGAGELF

v_call: TRBV6-5
j_call: TRBJ1-1
cdr3_aa: ASSLGYMNTEAF

v_call: TRBV7-2
j_call: TRBJ2-1
cdr3_aa: ASNGIPPPPPNEQF

v_call: TRBV6-5
j_call: TRBJ2-2
cdr3_aa: ATKDGGENTGELF

v_call: TRBV5-1
j_call: TRBJ2-7
cdr3_aa: ASSFASQAYEQY

v_call: TRBV7-9
j_call: TRBJ2-3
cdr3_aa: ASSLVGGGWGY

v_call: TRBV25-1
j_call: TRBJ2-1
cdr3_aa: ASREGGLARNEQF

v_call: TRBV18
j_call: TRBJ1-2
cdr3_aa: ASSPPAGGYGYT

v_call: TRBV5-1
j_call: TRBJ2-5
cdr3_aa: ASSLRGGKETQY

v_call: TRBV27
j_call: TRBJ1-5
cdr3_aa: ASSLQGYQPQH

v_call: TRBV19
j_call: TRBJ2-3
cdr3_aa: ASSKGEGTDTQY

v_call: TRBV28
j_call: TRBJ1-2
cdr3_aa: ASSFFGGDSPYGYT

v_call: TRBV6-1
j_call: TRBJ1-3
cdr3_aa: AGNGQGVDTIY

v_call: TRBV4-2
j_call: TRBJ2-7
cdr3_aa: ASSPTGTGTYEQY

v_call: TRBV12-2
j_call: TRBJ1-5
cdr3_aa: ASRLTGYQPQH

v_call: TRBV4-1
j_call: TRBJ1-5
cdr3_aa: ASSQEGQGASGNQPQH

v_call: TRBV28
j_call: TRBJ2-3
cdr3_aa: ASNIREEGDTQY

v_call: TRBV6-1
j_call: TRBJ1-6
cdr3_aa: ASTSTSSYNSPLH

v_call: TRBV5-1
j_call: TRBJ1-2
cdr3_aa: ASSQGQGYYGYT

v_call: TRBV11-2
j_call: TRBJ2-7
cdr3_aa: ASSLGAYEQY

v_call: TRBV14
j_call: TRBJ1-4
cdr3_aa: ATSKTGGSEKLF

v_call: TRBV11-3
j_call: TRBJ2-1
cdr3_aa: ASKRGGLVEQF

v_call: TRBV6-5
j_call: TRBJ2-7
cdr3_aa: ASRMDRGGTNEQY

v_call: TRBV19
j_call: TRBJ1-6
cdr3_aa: ASSPGQVGAPLH

v_call: TRBV5-1
j_call: TRBJ2-3
cdr3_aa: ASSSRGGALYTDTQY

v_call: TRBV15
j_call: TRBJ2-3
cdr3_aa: ATSRDRRADTQY

v_call: TRBV7-3
j_call: TRBJ2-1
cdr3_aa: ASSLAKYNEQF

v_call: TRBV2
j_call: TRBJ2-4
cdr3_aa: ASEEDRGLAKNIQY

v_call: TRBV6-1
j_call: TRBJ1-5
cdr3_aa: ASSERRTSYSNQPQH

v_call: TRBV6-1
j_call: TRBJ2-7
cdr3_aa: ASSAQGGANEQY

v_call: TRBV6-1
j_call: TRBJ1-5
cdr3_aa: ASSESRGTNQPQH

v_call: TRBV5-1
j_call: TRBJ2-7
cdr3_aa: ASSSATGFSYEQY

v_call: TRBV6-5
j_call: TRBJ2-7
cdr3_aa: ASRYSGTSDAYEQY

v_call: TRBV6-1
j_call: TRBJ2-3
cdr3_aa: ASSEARRTGGGDTQY

v_call: TRBV6-1
j_call: TRBJ2-3
cdr3_aa: ASSPHPEDTQY

v_call: TRBV5-5
j_call: TRBJ2-3
cdr3_aa: ASLFFDTQY

v_call: TRBV30
j_call: TRBJ1-6
cdr3_aa: AWRKEGAWGRPPLH

v_call: TRBV13
j_call: TRBJ2-5
cdr3_aa: ASSPRENPRGSQY

v_call: TRBV9
j_call: TRBJ2-3
cdr3_aa: ASQASTDTQY

v_call: TRBV7-3
j_call: TRBJ2-3
cdr3_aa: ASSLTGGTDTQY

v_call: TRBV28
j_call: TRBJ2-7
cdr3_aa: ASRGRDFSLGRWSEEQY

v_call: TRBV4-3
j_call: TRBJ1-2
cdr3_aa: ASSQVFRGDYGYT

v_call: TRBV2
j_call: TRBJ2-7
cdr3_aa: ASGTGGVLYEQY

v_call: TRBV18
j_call: TRBJ1-1
cdr3_aa: ASSPITAFMNTEAF

v_call: TRBV20-1
j_call: TRBJ2-4
cdr3_aa: SARGRDIQY

v_call: TRBV5-1
j_call: TRBJ2-4
cdr3_aa: ASSFDSNRGDKNIQY

v_call: TRBV19
j_call: TRBJ1-5
cdr3_aa: ASIPRGGSNQPQH

v_call: TRBV6-1
j_call: TRBJ2-3
cdr3_aa: ASPTASGGVGTQY

v_call: TRBV5-6
j_call: TRBJ2-7
cdr3_aa: ASSLQGALSSSYEQY

v_call: TRBV7-8
j_call: TRBJ1-5
cdr3_aa: ASSADRVNQPQH

v_call: TRBV2
j_call: TRBJ2-1
cdr3_aa: ASSPMTSGGYNEQF

v_call: TRBV1
j_call: TRBJ1-2
cdr3_aa: TRRQEGYT

v_call: TRBV5-1
j_call: TRBJ2-2
cdr3_aa: ASSFSDTGELF

v_call: TRBV10-3
j_call: TRBJ2-1
cdr3_aa: AISTQPRLDEQF

v_call: TRBV18
j_call: TRBJ1-1
cdr3_aa: ASSPMGAAF